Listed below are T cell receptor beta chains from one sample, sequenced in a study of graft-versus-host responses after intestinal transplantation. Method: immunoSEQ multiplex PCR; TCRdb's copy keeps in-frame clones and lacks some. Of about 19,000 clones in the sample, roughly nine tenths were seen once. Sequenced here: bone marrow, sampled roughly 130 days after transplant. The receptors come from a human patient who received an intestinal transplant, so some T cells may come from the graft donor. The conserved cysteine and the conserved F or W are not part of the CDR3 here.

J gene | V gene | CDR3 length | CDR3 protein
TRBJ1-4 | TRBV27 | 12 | ASRRDRRDEKLF
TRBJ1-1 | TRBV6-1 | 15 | ASSEAGGRAKNTEAF
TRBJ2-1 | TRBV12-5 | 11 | ASGLAIFNEQF
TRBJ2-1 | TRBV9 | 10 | ASSPRENEQF
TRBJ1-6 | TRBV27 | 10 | ASSPYNSPLH
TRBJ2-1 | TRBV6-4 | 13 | ASSDGLAGGNEQF
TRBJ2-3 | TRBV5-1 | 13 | ASSLPSGTTDTQY
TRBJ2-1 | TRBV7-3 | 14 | ASSPTGFNSYNEQF
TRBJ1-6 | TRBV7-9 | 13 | ASSLVASYNSPLH
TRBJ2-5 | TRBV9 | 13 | ASNSFGQPLETQY
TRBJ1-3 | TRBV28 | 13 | ASSLYRGFGNTIY
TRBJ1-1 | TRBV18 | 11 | ASSHGVITEAF